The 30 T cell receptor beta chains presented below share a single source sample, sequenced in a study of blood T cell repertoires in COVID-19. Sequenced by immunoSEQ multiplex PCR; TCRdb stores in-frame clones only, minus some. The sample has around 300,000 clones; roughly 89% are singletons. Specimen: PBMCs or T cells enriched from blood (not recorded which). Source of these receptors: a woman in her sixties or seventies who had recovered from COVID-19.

DNA of the CDR3: TGTGCCAGCAGCCCCGACCCCGGGACTAGCGGGAACCATGAGCAGTTCTTC. This translates into CASSPDPGTSGNHEQFF. The chain is built from TRBV28 and TRBJ2-1, with 13 bases aligning to TRBD2. With 6 bases clipped from V and 8 bases from J, the junction kept 13 bases outside the gene matches. This CDR3 is 17 amino acids long. In germline, CDR1 is MDHEN, CDR2 SYDVKM. The full variable domain, in which reference TRBV28 and TRBJ2-1 provide the parts outside the CDR3, is DVKVTQSSRYLVKRTGEKVFLECVQDMDHENMFWYRQDPGLGLRLIYFSYDVKMKEKGDIPEGYSVSREKKERFSLILESASTNQTSMYLCASSPDPGTSGNHEQFFGPGTRLTVL.

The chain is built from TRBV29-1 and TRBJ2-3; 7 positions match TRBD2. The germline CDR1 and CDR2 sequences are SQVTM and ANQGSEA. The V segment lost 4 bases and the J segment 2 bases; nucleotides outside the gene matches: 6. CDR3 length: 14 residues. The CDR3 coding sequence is TGCAGCGTTGCTCGAGGGACTAACACAGATACGCAGTATTTT. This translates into CSVARGTNTDTQYF.

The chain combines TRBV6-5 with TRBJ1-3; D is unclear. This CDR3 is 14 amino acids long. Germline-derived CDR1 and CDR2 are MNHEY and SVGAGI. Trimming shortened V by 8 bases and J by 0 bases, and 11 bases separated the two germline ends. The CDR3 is CASSQQISGNTIYF. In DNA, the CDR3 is TGTGCCAGCTCCCAACAGATCTCTGGAAACACCATATATTTT.

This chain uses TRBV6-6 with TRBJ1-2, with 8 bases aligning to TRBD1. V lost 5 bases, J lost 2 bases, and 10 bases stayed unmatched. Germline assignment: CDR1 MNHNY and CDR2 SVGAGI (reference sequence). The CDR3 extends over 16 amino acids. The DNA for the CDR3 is TGTGCCAGCAGTCTATCAGGACAGGGTCGGAACTATGGCTACACCTTC. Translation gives CASSLSGQGRNYGYTF.

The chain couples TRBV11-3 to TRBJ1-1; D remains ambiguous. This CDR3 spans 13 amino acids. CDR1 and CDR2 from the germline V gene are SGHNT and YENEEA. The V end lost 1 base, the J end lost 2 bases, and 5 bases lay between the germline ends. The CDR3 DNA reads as TGTGCCAGCAGCTTAGGAGGCAACACTGAAGCTTTCTTT. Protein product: CASSLGGNTEAFF.

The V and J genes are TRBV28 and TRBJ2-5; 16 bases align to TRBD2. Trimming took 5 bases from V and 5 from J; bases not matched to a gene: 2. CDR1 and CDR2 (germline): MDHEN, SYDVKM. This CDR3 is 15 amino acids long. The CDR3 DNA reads TGTGCCAGCAGTCCGGGACTAGCGGGAGGGGAGACCCAGTACTTC. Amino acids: CASSPGLAGGETQYF. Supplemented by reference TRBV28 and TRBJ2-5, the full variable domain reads DVKVTQSSRYLVKRTGEKVFLECVQDMDHENMFWYRQDPGLGLRLIYFSYDVKMKEKGDIPEGYSVSREKKERFSLILESASTNQTSMYLCASSPGLAGGETQYFGPGTRLLVL.

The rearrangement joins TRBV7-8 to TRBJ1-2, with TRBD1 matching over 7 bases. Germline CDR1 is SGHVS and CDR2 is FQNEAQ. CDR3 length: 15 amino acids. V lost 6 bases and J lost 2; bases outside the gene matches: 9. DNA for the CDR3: TGTGCCAGCAGTAGCGACAGGGTCCCCAACTATGGCTACACCTTC. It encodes CASSSDRVPNYGYTF.

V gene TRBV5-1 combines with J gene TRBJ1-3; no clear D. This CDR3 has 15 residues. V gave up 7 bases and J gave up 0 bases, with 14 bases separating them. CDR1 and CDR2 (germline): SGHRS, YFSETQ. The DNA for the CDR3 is TGCGCCAGCGCGGCCGCCTATAACTCTGGAAACACCATATATTTT. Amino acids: CASAAAYNSGNTIYF.

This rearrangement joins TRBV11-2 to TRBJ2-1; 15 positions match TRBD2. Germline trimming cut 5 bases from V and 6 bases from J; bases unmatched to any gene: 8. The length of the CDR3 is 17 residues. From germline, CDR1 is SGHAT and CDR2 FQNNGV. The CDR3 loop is CASSQGGLAGGGNEQFF. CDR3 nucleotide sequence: TGTGCCAGCAGCCAGGGAGGACTAGCGGGAGGGGGCAATGAGCAGTTCTTC.

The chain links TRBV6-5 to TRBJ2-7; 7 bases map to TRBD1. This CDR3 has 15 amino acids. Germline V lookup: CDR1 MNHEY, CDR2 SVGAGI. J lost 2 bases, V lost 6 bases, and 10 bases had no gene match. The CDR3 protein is CASSRRGDRAYEQYF. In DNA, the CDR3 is TGTGCCAGCAGCCGCCGAGGGGACAGAGCCTACGAGCAGTACTTC.

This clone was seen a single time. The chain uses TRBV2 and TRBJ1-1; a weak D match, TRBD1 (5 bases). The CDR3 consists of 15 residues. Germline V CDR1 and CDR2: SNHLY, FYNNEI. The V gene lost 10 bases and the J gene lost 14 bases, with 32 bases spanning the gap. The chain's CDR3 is CATSSATGSRTFEFF. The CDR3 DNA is TGTGCCACCTCTTCTGCCACAGGCTCAAGGACGTTCGAATTCTTT.

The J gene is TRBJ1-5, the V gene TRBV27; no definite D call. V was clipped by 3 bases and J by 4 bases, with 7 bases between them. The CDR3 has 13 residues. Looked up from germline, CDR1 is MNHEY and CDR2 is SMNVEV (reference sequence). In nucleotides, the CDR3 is TGTGCCAGCAGTTTCCGAGAAAATCAGCCCCAGCATTTT. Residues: CASSFRENQPQHF.

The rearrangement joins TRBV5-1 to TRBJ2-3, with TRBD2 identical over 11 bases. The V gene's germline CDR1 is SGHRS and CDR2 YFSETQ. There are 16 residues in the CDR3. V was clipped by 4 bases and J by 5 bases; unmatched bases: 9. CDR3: CASSQLAGGPGDTQYF. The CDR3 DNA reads TGCGCCAGCAGCCAATTAGCGGGAGGGCCAGGAGATACGCAGTATTTT.

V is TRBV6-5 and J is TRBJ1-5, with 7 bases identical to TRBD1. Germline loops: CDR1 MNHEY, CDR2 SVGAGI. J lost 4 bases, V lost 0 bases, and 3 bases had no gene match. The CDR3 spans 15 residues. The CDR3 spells CASSYSPGQNQPQHF. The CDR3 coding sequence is TGTGCCAGCAGTTACTCTCCGGGACAGAATCAGCCCCAGCATTTT.

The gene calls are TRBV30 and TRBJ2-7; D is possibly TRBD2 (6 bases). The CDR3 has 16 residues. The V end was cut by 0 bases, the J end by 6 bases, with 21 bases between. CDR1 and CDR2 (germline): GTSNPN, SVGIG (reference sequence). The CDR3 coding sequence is TGTGCCTGGAGTGTAGGCGGGGACGGAAGGTCTCTCGAGCAGTACTTC. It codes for CAWSVGGDGRSLEQYF.

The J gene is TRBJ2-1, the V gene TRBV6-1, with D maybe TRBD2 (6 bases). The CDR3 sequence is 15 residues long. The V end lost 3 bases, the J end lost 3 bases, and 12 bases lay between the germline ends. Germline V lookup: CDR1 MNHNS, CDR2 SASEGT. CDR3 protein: CASSEIADIYNEQFF. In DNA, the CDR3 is TGTGCCAGCAGTGAGATAGCGGATATCTACAATGAGCAGTTCTTC.

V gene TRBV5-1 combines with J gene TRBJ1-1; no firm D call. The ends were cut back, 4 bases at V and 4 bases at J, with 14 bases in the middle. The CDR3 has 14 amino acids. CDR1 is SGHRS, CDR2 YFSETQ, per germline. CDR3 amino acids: CASSNTTGVTEAFF. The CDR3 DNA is TGCGCCAGCAGCAATACTACGGGAGTCACTGAAGCTTTCTTT.

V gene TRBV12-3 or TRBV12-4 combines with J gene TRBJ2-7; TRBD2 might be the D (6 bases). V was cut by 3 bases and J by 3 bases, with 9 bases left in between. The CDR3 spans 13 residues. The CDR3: CASSLGGVYEQYF. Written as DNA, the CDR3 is TGTGCCAGCAGTTTGGGCGGGGTCTACGAGCAGTACTTC.

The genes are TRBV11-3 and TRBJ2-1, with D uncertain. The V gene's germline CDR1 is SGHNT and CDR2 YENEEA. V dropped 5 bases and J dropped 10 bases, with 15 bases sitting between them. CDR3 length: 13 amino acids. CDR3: CASSPSRLGEQFF. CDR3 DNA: TGTGCCAGCAGCCCCTCCCGACTCGGGGAGCAGTTCTTC. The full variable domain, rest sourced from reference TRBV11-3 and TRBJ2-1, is EAGVVQSPRYKIIEKKQPVAFWCNPISGHNTLYWYLQNLGQGPELLIRYENEEAVDDSQLPKDRFSAERLKGVDSTLKIQPAELGDSAVYLCASSPSRLGEQFFGPGTRLTVL.

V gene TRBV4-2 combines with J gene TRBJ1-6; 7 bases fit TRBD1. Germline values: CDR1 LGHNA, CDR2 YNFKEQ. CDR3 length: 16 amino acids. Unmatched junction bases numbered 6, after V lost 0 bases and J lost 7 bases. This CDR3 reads CASSQDYSDRNSPLHF. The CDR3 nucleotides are TGTGCCAGCAGCCAAGATTATTCGGACAGGAATTCACCCCTCCACTTT.

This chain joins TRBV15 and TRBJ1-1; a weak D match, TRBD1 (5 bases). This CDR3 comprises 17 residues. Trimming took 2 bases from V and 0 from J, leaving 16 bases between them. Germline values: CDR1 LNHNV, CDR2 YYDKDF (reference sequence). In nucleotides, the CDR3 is TGTGCCACCAGCAGAAATGCGATGACAGAACTGAACACTGAAGCTTTCTTT. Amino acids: CATSRNAMTELNTEAFF. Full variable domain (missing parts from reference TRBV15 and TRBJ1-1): DAMVIQNPRYQVTQFGKPVTLSCSQTLNHNVMYWYQQKSSQAPKLLFHYYDKDFNNEADTPDNFQSRRPNTSFCFLDIRSPGLGDTAMYLCATSRNAMTELNTEAFFGQGTRLTVV.

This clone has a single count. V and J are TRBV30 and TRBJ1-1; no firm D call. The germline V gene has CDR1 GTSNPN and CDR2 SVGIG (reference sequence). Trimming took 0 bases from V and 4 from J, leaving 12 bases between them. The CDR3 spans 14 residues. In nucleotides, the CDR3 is TGTGCCTGGAGTGTAGGCGGCAGCCCCACTGAAGCTTTCTTT. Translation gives CAWSVGGSPTEAFF.

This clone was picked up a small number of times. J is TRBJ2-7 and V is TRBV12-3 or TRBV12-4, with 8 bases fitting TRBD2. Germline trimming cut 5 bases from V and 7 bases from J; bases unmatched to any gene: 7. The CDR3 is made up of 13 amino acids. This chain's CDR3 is CASSTGTRSEQYF. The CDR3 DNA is TGTGCCAGCAGTACCGGGACTAGGTCGGAGCAGTACTTC.

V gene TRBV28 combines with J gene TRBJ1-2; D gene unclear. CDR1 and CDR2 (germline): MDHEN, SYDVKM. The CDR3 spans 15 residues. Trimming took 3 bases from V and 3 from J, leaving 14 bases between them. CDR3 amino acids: CASSLEGLFYYGYTF. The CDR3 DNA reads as TGTGCCAGCAGTTTGGAGGGTCTCTTTTACTATGGCTACACCTTC.

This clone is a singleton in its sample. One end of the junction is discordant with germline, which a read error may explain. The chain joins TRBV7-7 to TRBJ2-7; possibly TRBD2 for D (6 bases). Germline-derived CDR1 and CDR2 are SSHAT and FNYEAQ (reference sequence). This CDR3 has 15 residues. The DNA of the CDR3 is TGTGCTAGCAGCGCCGGGACTCATAATACCCACGAGCAGTACTTC. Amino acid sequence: CASSAGTHNTHEQYF. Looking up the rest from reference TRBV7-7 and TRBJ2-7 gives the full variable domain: GAGVSQSPRYKVTKRGQDVTLRCDPISSHATLYWYQQALGQGPEFLTYFNYEAQPDKSGLPSDRFSAERPEGSISTLTIQRTEQRDSAMYRCASSAGTHNTHEQYFGPGTRLTVT.

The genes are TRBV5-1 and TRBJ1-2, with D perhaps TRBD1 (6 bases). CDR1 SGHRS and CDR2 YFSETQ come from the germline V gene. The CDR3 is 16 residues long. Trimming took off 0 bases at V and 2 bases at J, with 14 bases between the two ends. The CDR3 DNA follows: TGCGCCAGCAGCTTGGGCCCTTCGGGGGGCAACTATGGCTACACCTTC. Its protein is CASSLGPSGGNYGYTF.

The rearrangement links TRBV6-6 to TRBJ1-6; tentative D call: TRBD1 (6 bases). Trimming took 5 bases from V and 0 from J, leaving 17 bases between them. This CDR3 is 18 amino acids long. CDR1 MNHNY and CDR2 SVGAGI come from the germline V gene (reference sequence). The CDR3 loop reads CASSLKGTWSSYNSPLHF. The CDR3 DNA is TGTGCCAGCAGTCTTAAGGGGACATGGAGCTCCTATAATTCACCCCTCCACTTT.

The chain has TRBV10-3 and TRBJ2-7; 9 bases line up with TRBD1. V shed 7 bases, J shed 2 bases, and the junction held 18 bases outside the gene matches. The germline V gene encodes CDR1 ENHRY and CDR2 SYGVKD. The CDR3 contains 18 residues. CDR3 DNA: TGTGCCATCAACGCCGGGACAGGGTCGGCGGGCTTGGCCTACGAGCAGTACTTC. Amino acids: CAINAGTGSAGLAYEQYF.

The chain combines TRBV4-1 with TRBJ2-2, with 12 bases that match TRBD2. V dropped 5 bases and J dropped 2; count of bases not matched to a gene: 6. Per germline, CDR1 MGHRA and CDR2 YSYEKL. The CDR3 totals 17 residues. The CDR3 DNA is TGCGCCAGCAGCAGTCGGACTAGCGGGGCTAACACCGGGGAGCTGTTTTTT. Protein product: CASSSRTSGANTGELFF.

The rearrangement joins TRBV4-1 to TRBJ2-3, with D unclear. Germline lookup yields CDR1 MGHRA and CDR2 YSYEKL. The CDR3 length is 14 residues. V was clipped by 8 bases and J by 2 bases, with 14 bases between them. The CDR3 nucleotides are TGCGCCAGCGCGGCACTGCCCCACACAGATACGCAGTATTTT. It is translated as CASAALPHTDTQYF.